The T cell receptor beta chain under discussion was sequenced for a study of T cell responses to AZD1222 COVID-19 vaccine. Sequencing used immunoSEQ multiplex PCR; TCRdb keeps in-frame clones, though not all of them. Of some 150,000 clones listed, approximately 94% are singletons. Study observations and caveats: AZD1222 recipients seropositive at baseline numbered only 5 to 7.

CDR1 and CDR2 from the germline V gene are MGHRA and YSYEKL. CDR3 length: 16 amino acids. The V end lost 0 bases, the J end lost 1 base, and 10 bases lay between the germline ends. A remark on this clone: Antigen specificity is unknown.

The TCR was taken from an adult in good health. V is TRBV4-1 and J is TRBJ1-5, with a tentative D call TRBD1 (6 bases). The specimen was peripheral blood, collected on day 0 of AZD1222 vaccination. As DNA, the CDR3 is TGCGCCAGCAGCCAAGATTGGGGGGCAAGCAATCAGCCCCAGCATTTT. Its translation: CASSQDWGASNQPQHF.